Below are 24 T cell receptor beta chains sequenced from a single sample in a study of blood T cell repertoires in COVID-19. Clones were read by immunoSEQ multiplex PCR, and TCRdb kept only the in-frame ones, dropping some. This sample has fewer than 250,000 clones, with 65% to 85% found just once. The source material was peripheral blood. Receptors originate from a woman of 80 years or more with acute or convalescent COVID-19.

The genes are TRBV10-3 and TRBJ1-2, with D hard to call. Germline V CDR1 and CDR2: ENHRY, SYGVKD. Trimming left V 4 bases short and J 0 bases short, with 12 bases between. The CDR3 is 15 amino acids. The CDR3 is CAISGVGRANYGYTF. The CDR3 DNA is TGTGCCATCAGTGGGGTGGGCAGAGCTAACTATGGCTACACCTTC.

This clone was seen a single time. The J gene is TRBJ2-7, the V gene TRBV5-1; 10 bases agree with TRBD2. CDR3 length: 16 amino acids. The V and J ends lost 0 bases and 2 bases, in that order; junction bases with no gene match: 5. Germline assignment: CDR1 SGHRS and CDR2 YFSETQ. The CDR3 loop reads CASSLGLAGATYEQYF. DNA for the CDR3: TGCGCCAGCAGCTTGGGCCTAGCGGGAGCAACCTACGAGCAGTACTTC. The variable domain in full, with the rest retrieved from reference TRBV5-1 and TRBJ2-7, is KAGVTQTPRYLIKTRGQQVTLSCSPISGHRSVSWYQQTPGQGLQFLFEYFSETQRNKGNFPGRFSGRQFSNSRSEMNVSTLELGDSALYLCASSLGLAGATYEQYFGPGTRLTVT.

The chain is built from TRBV5-5 and TRBJ2-3; TRBD2 matches at 10 bases. CDR1 and CDR2 (germline): SGHKS, YYEKEE (reference sequence). This CDR3 contains 15 residues. J lost 6 bases, V lost 0 bases, and 4 bases had no gene match. CDR3 protein: CASSLEGLATDTQYF. In DNA form, the CDR3 reads TGTGCCAGCAGCTTGGAGGGACTAGCGACGGATACGCAGTATTTT.

The chain recombines TRBV5-5 with TRBJ2-2; 9 nucleotides agree with TRBD1. The CDR3 runs 16 residues. Unmatched junction bases numbered 2, after V lost 2 bases and J lost 0 bases. The germline V gene encodes CDR1 SGHKS and CDR2 YYEKEE (reference sequence). In DNA form, the CDR3 reads TGTGCCAGCAGCTTCGGACAGGGGACGAACACCGGGGAGCTGTTTTTT. This gives the protein CASSFGQGTNTGELFF.

This chain links TRBV9 with TRBJ2-1; TRBD2 agrees at 13 bases. Germline lookup yields CDR1 SGDLS and CDR2 YYNGEE. Unmatched junction bases numbered 5, after V lost 4 bases and J lost 4 bases. The CDR3 covers 16 residues. The CDR3 loop is CASSLRTSGGYNEQFF. As DNA, the CDR3 is TGTGCCAGCAGCTTACGGACTAGCGGGGGTTACAATGAGCAGTTCTTC.

The chain recombines TRBV19 with TRBJ1-6, with 10 bases matching TRBD1. Germline CDR1 is LNHDA and CDR2 is SQIVND (reference sequence). J was trimmed by 5 bases and V by 4 bases; bases with no gene match: 8. There are 17 residues in the CDR3. This CDR3 reads CASSTSTGGRNNSPLHF. In nucleotides, the CDR3 is TGTGCCAGTAGTACCTCGACAGGGGGCAGGAATAATTCACCCCTCCACTTT.

The rearrangement joins TRBV4-1 to TRBJ1-2; 8 nucleotides agree with TRBD1. V shed 0 bases, J shed 5 bases, and the junction held 8 bases outside the gene matches. Germline assignment: CDR1 MGHRA and CDR2 YSYEKL. There are 16 residues in the CDR3. The CDR3 nucleotides read TGCGCCAGCAGCCAAGAGGCGGCAGGGGGCGGGTATGGCTACACCTTC. This translates into CASSQEAAGGGYGYTF.

The DNA for the CDR3 is TGTGCCATCAGTGAGTCCCTTCCGGGACAGGGGGGTAATGAGCAGTTCTTC. It codes for CAISESLPGQGGNEQFF. This chain joins TRBV10-3 and TRBJ2-1; 11 bases line up with TRBD1. The V segment lost 0 bases and the J segment 7 bases; nucleotides outside the gene matches: 8. The length of the CDR3 is 17 residues. Germline V gene sequence: CDR1 ENHRY, CDR2 SYGVKD.

V gene TRBV19 combines with J gene TRBJ1-2; no clear D. CDR1 LNHDA and CDR2 SQIVND come from the germline V gene (reference sequence). Trimming took 3 bases from V and 4 from J, leaving 12 bases between them. The CDR3 is made up of 14 amino acids. Written as DNA, the CDR3 is TGTGCCAGTAGTATGGTTGGAGGCGGCTATGGCTACACCTTC. Its translation is CASSMVGGGYGYTF.

Of note for this clone: A read error may produce the germline difference seen at one junction end. The chain couples TRBV7-7 to TRBJ2-3; 11 nucleotides match TRBD2. This CDR3 has 15 amino acids. Germline V CDR1 and CDR2: SSHAT, FNYEAQ (reference sequence). The chain's CDR3 is CASSQLAGAKDTQYF. The CDR3 coding sequence is TGTGCTAGCAGCCAACTAGCGGGAGCTAAAGATACGCAGTATTTT.

This clone came up a few times. The chain has TRBV4-1 and TRBJ2-7; TRBD2 matches 11 bases. J gave up 5 bases and V 9 bases, and 12 bases lay outside the gene matches. This CDR3 region has 15 residues. Germline loops: CDR1 MGHRA, CDR2 YSYEKL. The CDR3 coding sequence is TGCGCCAGTCAACCGGCTAGCGGGAGGTCTGACGAGCAGTACTTC. Its translation: CASQPASGRSDEQYF.

This rearrangement joins TRBV30 to TRBJ2-7; 7 nucleotides match TRBD1. This CDR3 comprises 12 residues. Germline V CDR1 and CDR2: GTSNPN, SVGIG (reference sequence). V lost 2 bases, J lost 4 bases, and 2 bases stayed unmatched. The CDR3 DNA sequence: TGTGCCTGGAGTAACAGGGGTTACGAGCAGTACTTC. Protein product: CAWSNRGYEQYF.

J is TRBJ1-3 and V is TRBV30, with 7 bases lining up with TRBD1. Looked up from germline, CDR1 is GTSNPN and CDR2 is SVGIG (reference sequence). The V segment lost 3 bases and the J segment 0 bases; nucleotides outside the gene matches: 14. The CDR3 extends over 18 amino acids. CDR3 in DNA: TGTGCCTGGAGCCAGACAGGGCCACCGCAGTACTCTGGAAACACCATATATTTT. It translates to CAWSQTGPPQYSGNTIYF.

This chain uses TRBV30 with TRBJ1-4, with TRBD1 identical over 11 bases. After removal of 2 bases from V and 5 bases from J, the junction contained 1 base not matched to a gene. Germline V gene sequence: CDR1 GTSNPN, CDR2 SVGIG (reference sequence). The CDR3 loop spans 14 amino acids. CDR3 loop: CAWSRTGGNEKLFF. Written as DNA, the CDR3 is TGTGCCTGGAGTCGGACAGGGGGCAATGAAAAACTGTTTTTT.

In this sample, this clone turned up a few times. J is TRBJ2-5 and V is TRBV11-2; a possible D gene is TRBD1 (5 bases). V lost 4 bases to trimming and J lost 2 bases, with 14 bases between them. From germline, CDR1 is SGHAT and CDR2 FQNNGV. The length of the CDR3 is 15 residues. CDR3 residues: CASSSLKGLQETQYF. The DNA of the CDR3 is TGTGCCAGCAGCTCCCTCAAGGGGCTACAAGAGACCCAGTACTTC.

The chain links TRBV27 to TRBJ1-1, with D perhaps matching TRBD1 (5 bases). The CDR3 extends over 13 amino acids. Germline CDR1 is MNHEY and CDR2 is SMNVEV (reference sequence). V was trimmed by 4 bases and J by 0 bases, leaving 6 bases between them. The CDR3 spells CASSYRMNTEAFF. CDR3 coding DNA: TGTGCCAGCAGTTACAGGATGAACACTGAAGCTTTCTTT.

This chain connects TRBV18 to TRBJ2-5; 7 bases match TRBD1. Germline values: CDR1 KGHSH, CDR2 LQKENI. V lost 3 bases, J lost 3 bases, and 1 base stayed unmatched. The CDR3 is 13 amino acids. CDR3 loop: CASSPDREETQYF. As DNA, the CDR3 is TGTGCCAGCTCACCCGACAGGGAAGAGACCCAGTACTTC.

CDR3 region: CASSVDGQTEAFF. The CDR3 DNA reads as TGTGCCAGCAGCGTAGACGGACAAACCGAAGCTTTCTTT. The gene calls are TRBV9 and TRBJ1-1; perhaps TRBD1 as D (5 bases). Deletions cut 0 bases from V and 8 bases from J, with 11 bases between. CDR1 is SGDLS and CDR2 is YYNGEE in the germline V gene. This CDR3 comprises 13 residues.

The chain couples TRBV21-1 to TRBJ1-1. TRBV21-1 is an annotated pseudogene. The CDR3 extends over 16 amino acids. CDR3 in DNA: TGTGCCAGCAGCGCCTACTCAGAGGCGCGAAACACTGAAGCTTTCTTT. This sequence encodes CASSAYSEARNTEAFF.

The chain joins TRBV2 to TRBJ2-2; D is perhaps TRBD1 (6 bases). Germline V gives CDR1 SNHLY, CDR2 FYNNEI. Trimming pared 8 bases from V and 8 bases from J, leaving 21 bases between. The CDR3 sequence is 15 residues long. CDR3 bases: TGTGCCAGCCTCAGCCGGGACCCACAGGGAGGGGAGCTGTTTTTT. It codes for CASLSRDPQGGELFF.

The gene calls are TRBV28 and TRBJ2-7; the match to TRBD2 covers 14 bases. The V gene's germline CDR1 is MDHEN and CDR2 SYDVKM. V dropped 3 bases and J dropped 5; count of bases not matched to a gene: 6. This CDR3 has 16 residues. The CDR3 DNA follows: TGTGCCAGCAGTTTCGAGCCGGGACTAGCGGGGGACGAGCAGTACTTC. Residues: CASSFEPGLAGDEQYF.

Points on this clone: Other nucleotide sequences in the sample specify the same CDR3. The CDR3 DNA is TGTGCCAGCAGCTTAGCGGGAGGGAATCAGCCCCAGCATTTT. This gives the protein CASSLAGGNQPQHF. V is TRBV7-2 and J is TRBJ1-5; D remains ambiguous. Germline CDR1 is SGHTA and CDR2 is FQGNSA. V lost 0 bases to trimming and J lost 4 bases, with 7 bases between them. The CDR3 covers 14 residues.

The rearrangement uses TRBV12-5 and TRBJ1-2; maybe TRBD1 (5 bases). Trimming pared 7 bases from V and 4 bases from J, leaving 19 bases between. The CDR3 runs 15 residues. CDR1 is LGHNT and CDR2 is FRNRAP in the germline V gene. CDR3 sequence reads: CASDKGAAFGYGYTF. The CDR3 nucleotides are TGTGCTAGTGATAAAGGGGCCGCGTTCGGCTATGGCTACACCTTC.

The V gene is TRBV19, the J gene TRBJ2-3; 15 bases are a match to TRBD2. CDR3 size: 17 residues. V lost 9 bases to trimming and J lost 3 bases; unmatched junction nucleotides: 10. Germline CDR1 and CDR2: LNHDA and SQIVND (reference sequence). CDR3 amino acids: CASLRTSGGAVTDTQYF. CDR3 sequence (DNA): TGTGCCAGCCTCCGGACTAGCGGGGGGGCCGTTACAGATACGCAGTATTTT. Full variable domain (rest looked up from reference TRBV19 and TRBJ2-3): DGGITQSPKYLFRKEGQNVTLSCEQNLNHDAMYWYRQDPGQGLRLIYYSQIVNDFQKGDIAEGYSVSREKKESFPLTVTSAQKNPTAFYLCASLRTSGGAVTDTQYFGPGTRLTVL.